A single sample gave rise to the 5 T cell receptor beta chains below, sequenced in a study of T cells in Graves' hyperthyroidism and ophthalmopathy. Amplification targeted TCR beta CDR3 regions from RNA transcripts. During a first-round RT-PCR of the TCR CDR3, the HTBI primer set was used. One entry per CDR3 protein results from TCRdb running MiXCR on the multiplex PCR reads. This table has 300,000 to 400,000 distinct CDR3 sequences, around 20% appearing once. Sequenced input: blood. Source of these receptors: a woman in her fifties or sixties with Graves' hyperthyroidism.

This clonotype occurred many times. The rearrangement joins TRBV20-1 to TRBJ2-5, with D unresolved. Deletions cut 3 bases from V and 7 bases from J, with 21 bases between. This CDR3 is built from 15 residues. Germline CDR1 DFQATT, CDR2 SNEGSKA (reference sequence). The chain's CDR3 is CSASLLGFEMGTQYF. Here the CDR3 DNA reads TGCAGTGCTAGTCTTCTGGGGTTCGAGATGGGGACCCAGTACTTC.

This clonotype was counted only a few times. The junction does not match germline at one end; this may be a read error. This sequence joins TRBV7-9 and TRBJ1-1; the match to TRBD1 covers 8 bases. CDR1 is SEHNR, CDR2 FQNEAQ, per germline (reference sequence). The CDR3 is 17 residues long. In DNA form, the CDR3 reads TGTGCCAGCAGCTTAATAGGACAGGGTGGGGTGAACACTGAAGCTTCCTTT. Translating it yields CASSLIGQGGVNTEASF.

The table lists this clonotype with many counts. This chain links TRBV7-2 with TRBJ2-7; 7 bases are a match to TRBD2. The V gene end was trimmed by 7 bases and the J gene end by 1 base; junction bases not matched to a gene: 13. The CDR3 loop spans 16 amino acids. Germline V gene data show CDR1 as SGHTA and CDR2 as FQGNSA. The CDR3 nucleotides are TGTGCCAGCATCACCCTTCGGGACGGGGGGTCCTACGAGCAGTACTTC. As protein: CASITLRDGGSYEQYF.

This chain joins TRBV5-1 and TRBJ2-1; TRBD1 aligns across 8 bases. V dropped 6 bases and J dropped 3; count of bases not matched to a gene: 11. CDR1 and CDR2 (germline): SGHRS, YFSETQ. The CDR3 sequence is 16 residues long. CDR3: CASNSGQGASYNEQFF. CDR3 in DNA: TGCGCCAGCAATTCGGGGCAGGGGGCGAGCTACAATGAGCAGTTCTTC.

This clonotype was counted ten times or more. V and J are TRBV7-3 and TRBJ2-2, with D perhaps assigned TRBD1 or TRBD2 (6 bases each). CDR1 and CDR2 (germline): SGHTA, FQGTGA. Trimming took off 5 bases at V and 1 base at J, with 11 bases between the two ends. The CDR3 loop spans 15 amino acids. The CDR3 coding sequence is TGTGCCAGCAGCGTAGAGGGGGGGAACACCGGGGAGCTGTTTTTT. Encoded protein: CASSVEGGNTGELFF.